This TCR beta chain was sequenced during a study of cytomegalovirus exposure and HLA in healthy donors. At the level of the study: Falling in the Caucasian-associated ancestry cluster were about 80% of 300 to 500 genotyped donors.

Regarding this clone: Its antigen is currently unknown.

Study results and limitations: Confirmation was obtained in vitro that a few CMV-associated chains are specific for CMV antigens. Cytomegalovirus-associated TCR beta chains were listed, numbering 164. Rates of TCR association differed by HLA locus in a later analysis, with DRB1 highest and HLA-C lowest.

The study ran its PCR with 60 Vbeta and 13 Jbeta primers. TCRdb's copy holds only in-frame clones and misses some; the assay was immunoSEQ multiplex PCR. The data show 200,000 or so clones, with about 90% seen just once and roughly 0.24% held by the top ten. This clonotype was sampled from a girl in the first two years of life in good health and CMV-seronegative. The specimen was PBMCs.

The CDR3 coding sequence is TGTGCCAGCAGTGAGACCCGGGACAGGGGGGGCTACACCTTC. Translated, it gives CASSETRDRGGYTF. The chain joins TRBV2 to TRBJ1-2; the match to TRBD1 covers 11 bases. CDR3 length: 14 amino acids. The V gene end was trimmed by 3 bases and the J gene end by 8 bases; junction bases not matched to a gene: 5. The germline gives CDR1 SNHLY, CDR2 FYNNEI.